This TCR beta chain comes out of a study of sequential checkpoint blockade in melanoma. Background on the study: First-line arms were nivolumab then ipilimumab, or the reverse, randomized 1:1. After both sequences, patients received maintenance nivolumab. DNA from 90 to 100 pretreatment tumor samples underwent TCRβ immunosequencing. After nivolumab or ipilimumab alone, some 22 patients had week-13 rebiopsies.

Sequenced by immunoSEQ multiplex PCR; TCRdb stores in-frame clones only, minus some. In the table there are approximately 2,400 clones, under 30% of which are singletons. This clone was counted once. As to treatment: randomized to nivolumab then ipilimumab (arm A) or the reverse (arm B). The sequencing here drew on tumor tissue (inferred from file names), taken from a patient given nivolumab and ipilimumab in sequence. The clonotype originates from a human donor with melanoma.

Here the CDR3 reads CSVGTGGDEQYF. The CDR3 coding sequence is TGCAGCGTCGGGACAGGGGGGGACGAGCAGTACTTC. V is TRBV29-1 and J is TRBJ2-7; TRBD1 aligns across 11 bases. CDR1 and CDR2 (germline): SQVTM, ANQGSEA. Losses at the gene ends were 6 bases for V and 5 bases for J; bases not matched to a gene: 3. This CDR3 region has 12 residues.